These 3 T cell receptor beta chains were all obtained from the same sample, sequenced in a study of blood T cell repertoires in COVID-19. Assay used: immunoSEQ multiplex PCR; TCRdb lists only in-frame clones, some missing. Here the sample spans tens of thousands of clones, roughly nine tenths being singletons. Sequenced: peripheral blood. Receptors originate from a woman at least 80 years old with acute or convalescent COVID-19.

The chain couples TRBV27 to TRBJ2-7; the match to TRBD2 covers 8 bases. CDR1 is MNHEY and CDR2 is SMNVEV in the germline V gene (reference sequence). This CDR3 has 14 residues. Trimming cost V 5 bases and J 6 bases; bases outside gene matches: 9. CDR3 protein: CASSLRGLAGEQYF. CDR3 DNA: TGTGCCAGCAGTCTACGCGGACTAGCAGGCGAGCAGTACTTC.

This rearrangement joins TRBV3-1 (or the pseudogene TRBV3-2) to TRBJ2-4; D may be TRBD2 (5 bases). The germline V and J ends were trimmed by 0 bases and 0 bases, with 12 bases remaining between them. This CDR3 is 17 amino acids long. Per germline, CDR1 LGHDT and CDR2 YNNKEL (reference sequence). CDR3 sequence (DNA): TGTGCCAGCAGCCAAGAGGACGGCCGGGGAGCCAAAAACATTCAGTACTTC. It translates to CASSQEDGRGAKNIQYF.

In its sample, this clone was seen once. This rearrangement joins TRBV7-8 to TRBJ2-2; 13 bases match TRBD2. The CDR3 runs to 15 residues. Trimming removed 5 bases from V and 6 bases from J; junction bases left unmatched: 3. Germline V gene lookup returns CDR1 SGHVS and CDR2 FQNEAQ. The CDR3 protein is CASSELAGGPGELFF. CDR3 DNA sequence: TGTGCCAGCAGCGAACTAGCGGGGGGGCCCGGGGAGCTGTTTTTT.